This T cell receptor (beta chain) was sequenced for a study of T-cell reconstitution after alpha-beta-depleted transplantation in children. Preparing the TCRbeta library involved the use of unique molecular identifiers. Using its own MiXCR run on the PCR reads, TCRdb lists one record per CDR3 protein. Here the sample spans nearly 550,000 distinct CDR3 sequences, around 19% being singletons. V was trimmed by 7 bases and J by 6 bases, leaving 10 bases between them. The CDR3 covers 11 residues. The V gene's germline CDR1 is DFQATT and CDR2 SNEGSKA (reference sequence). The chain couples TRBV20-1 to TRBJ2-1; D possibly corresponds to TRBD1 (5 bases). Sample: PBMCs from the stem cell graft donor, taken from the stem cell graft. The clonotype originates from a human donor who donated a stem cell graft to a child with acute lymphoblastic leukemia. The CDR3 loop is CSVPTVNEQFF. The CDR3 DNA is TGCAGTGTTCCGACAGTCAATGAGCAGTTCTTC.